The next 9 T cell receptor beta chains were all read from a single sample in a study of metastatic and nonmetastatic thyroid tumors. All patients reached thyroid surgery having received no treatment beforehand. With MiXCR, TCRdb called clones anew from the PCR reads. The sample lists roughly 7,400 clones, around 30% occurring once. The sample was adjacent normal tissue. The receptor source for this set is a male donor with papillary thyroid cancer or a benign thyroid nodule (not recorded which). Some clones in this sample may be carry-over from other donors' samples.

A remark on this clone: Compared with germline, one end of the junction differs, possibly owing to a read error. The chain links TRBV20-1 to TRBJ2-5; D is ambiguous. Germline V lookup: CDR1 DFQATT, CDR2 SNEGSKA (reference sequence). CDR3 length: 11 residues. The CDR3 DNA is TGCAGTGCCATCGGCACAGAGACCCGGTACTTC. Translating gives CSAIGTETRYF.

By sample share, this clone is large. The chain links TRBV6-1 to TRBJ1-1; 8 positions match TRBD1. This CDR3 has 16 residues. Germline CDR1 MNHNS, CDR2 SASEGT. V shed 5 bases, J shed 0 bases, and the junction held 8 bases outside the gene matches. The CDR3 nucleotides are TGTGCCAGCAGTAAAGACAGGGGCCTAATGAACACTGAAGCTTTCTTT. Amino acids: CASSKDRGLMNTEAFF.

By its share, this clone is medium-sized. The rearrangement joins TRBV20-1 to TRBJ2-2; possibly TRBD2 for D (6 bases). CDR3 size: 14 residues. The germline V and J ends were trimmed by 6 bases and 3 bases, with 14 bases remaining between them. Germline-derived CDR1 and CDR2 are DFQATT and SNEGSKA (reference sequence). In DNA, the CDR3 is TGCAGTGCCCGACCAGGGACTTACACCGGGGAGCTGTTTTTT. Translated, it gives CSARPGTYTGELFF.

The chain has TRBV5-1 and TRBJ1-4, with 12 bases lining up with TRBD1. The CDR3 consists of 16 residues. In germline, CDR1 is SGHRS, CDR2 YFSETQ. The V and J ends lost 2 bases and 5 bases, in that order; junction bases with no gene match: 4. The CDR3 spells CASSFGTGGANEKLFF. CDR3 DNA sequence: TGCGCCAGCAGCTTCGGGACAGGGGGCGCGAATGAAAAACTGTTTTTT.

This clone has just one count. The chain joins TRBV11-2 to TRBJ2-2; D possibly matches TRBD1 or TRBD2 (5 bases each). The length of the CDR3 is 16 residues. The V gene lost 1 base and the J gene lost 11 bases, with 20 bases spanning the gap. Per the germline V gene, CDR1 is SGHAT and CDR2 is FQNNGV. The CDR3 DNA follows: TGTGCCAGCAGCTTAGGAGGGGACGGAATAAACTGCGAGCTGTTTTTT. It yields the protein CASSLGGDGINCELFF.

Within the sample, this clone is medium-sized. The V call is TRBV28, the J call TRBJ1-4; TRBD1 matches at 9 bases. There are 15 residues in the CDR3. Trimming took 6 bases from V and 4 from J; bases not matched to a gene: 6. CDR1 MDHEN and CDR2 SYDVKM come from the germline V gene. CDR3 region: CASSLGQGYNEKLFF. CDR3 in DNA: TGTGCCAGCAGCCTGGGACAGGGCTATAATGAAAAACTGTTTTTT.

This clone was picked up a small number of times. This chain connects TRBV6-1 to TRBJ2-6, with D hard to call. Deletions cut 6 bases from V and 2 bases from J, with 8 bases between. This CDR3 has 14 amino acids. Germline V gene data show CDR1 as MNHNS and CDR2 as SASEGT. The CDR3 region has the DNA TGTGCCAGCAGCAGGACCCCTGGGGCCAACGTCCTGACTTTC. It specifies CASSRTPGANVLTF.

This clone was observed a handful of times. One base away lies a much larger clone, so this may be a sequencing read error. Distinct nucleotide sequences in the sample also encode this CDR3. The chain is built from TRBV5-4 and TRBJ2-1; the D gene is possibly TRBD2 (5 bases). V was clipped by 4 bases and J by 4 bases, with 12 bases between them. CDR1 and CDR2 (germline): SGHNT, YYREEE (reference sequence). This CDR3 has 14 residues. CDR3 residues: CASSLSGSYNEQFF. CDR3 coding DNA: TGTGCCAGCAGCCTTAGTGGGAGTTACAATGAGCAGTTCTTC. The full variable domain, completed using reference TRBV5-4 and TRBJ2-1, is ETGVTQSPTHLIKTRGQQVTLRCSSQSGHNTVSWYQQALGQGPQFIFQYYREEENGRGNFPPRFSGLQFPNYSSELNVNALELDDSALYLCASSLSGSYNEQFFGPGTRLTVL.

V gene TRBV19 combines with J gene TRBJ2-1; D might be TRBD2 (7 bases). CDR3 length: 13 amino acids. V was pared by 3 bases and J by 8 bases, with 11 bases between. The germline gives CDR1 LNHDA, CDR2 SQIVND (reference sequence). CDR3 in DNA: TGTGCCAGTAGTATCGGGGGGCCCCATGAGCAGTTCTTC. Translating it yields CASSIGGPHEQFF.